The 10 T cell receptor beta chains in this list originate from one sample, sequenced in a study of blood T cell repertoires in COVID-19. The method was immunoSEQ multiplex PCR; TCRdb's version includes in-frame clones alone and lacks a portion of them. Of hundreds of thousands of clones detected, over 75% appear once; the ten largest clones hold roughly 8%. Material for sequencing was peripheral blood. The origin of the receptors is a woman aged 45-59 years who had recovered from COVID-19.

V usage is TRBV7-6 and J usage is TRBJ2-3; 7 bases map to TRBD2. Germline V gives CDR1 SGHVS, CDR2 FNYEAQ. The J segment lost 2 bases and the V segment lost 4 bases, leaving 9 bases of the junction unmatched. CDR3 size: 16 residues. The CDR3 DNA follows: TGTGCCAGCAGCTCGAAACTAGCGCAGAACACAGATACGCAGTATTTT. This translates into CASSSKLAQNTDTQYF.

This clone was seen ten or more times. The identical CDR3 is also encoded by other nucleotide sequences in the sample. The gene calls are TRBV18 and TRBJ2-1; TRBD2 aligns across 11 bases. Per the germline V gene, CDR1 is KGHSH and CDR2 is LQKENI. The CDR3 is 14 amino acids. The junction had 2 bases not matched to a gene; V was cut back by 3 bases and J by 7 bases. The DNA of the CDR3 is TGTGCCAGCTCACCGACTAGCGGGAATAATGAGCAGTTCTTC. Its translation is CASSPTSGNNEQFF. Using reference TRBV18 and TRBJ2-1 for the parts outside the CDR3, the full variable domain is NAGVMQNPRHLVRRRGQEARLRCSPMKGHSHVYWYRQLPEEGLKFMVYLQKENIIDESGMPKERFSAEFPKEGPSILRIQQVVRGDSAAYFCASSPTSGNNEQFFGPGTRLTVL.

V and J are TRBV28 and TRBJ1-1; 8 bases fit TRBD1. This CDR3 has 17 amino acids. J was trimmed by 1 base and V by 6 bases; bases with no gene match: 13. Germline V gives CDR1 MDHEN, CDR2 SYDVKM. The CDR3 nucleotides are TGTGCCAGCAGCTCACCTCAGGGGGCGAGGGCGAACACTGAAGCTTTCTTT. Amino acids: CASSSPQGARANTEAFF.

The chain links TRBV6-5 to TRBJ2-5; D not certain. Germline CDR1 and CDR2: MNHEY and SVGAGI. There are 14 residues in the CDR3. V lost 5 bases, J lost 2 bases, and 12 bases lay in between. CDR3 DNA sequence: TGTGCCAGCAGTCAACAGTCGCCTCAAGAGACCCAGTACTTC. Amino acid sequence: CASSQQSPQETQYF.

This chain's CDR3 is CATSRGGLAGGRDEQFF. The CDR3 DNA sequence: TGTGCCACCAGCAGAGGTGGACTAGCGGGAGGCCGGGATGAGCAGTTCTTC. V is TRBV15 and J is TRBJ2-1; 14 positions match TRBD2. After removal of 1 base from V and 8 bases from J, the junction contained 7 bases not matched to a gene. Germline V CDR1 and CDR2: LNHNV, YYDKDF (reference sequence). This CDR3 has 17 residues.

The gene calls are TRBV7-2 and TRBJ2-3, with 10 bases lining up with TRBD2. CDR1 is SGHTA and CDR2 is FQGNSA in the germline V gene. Trimming at V came to 5 bases and at J to 6 bases, leaving 8 bases not matched to a gene. The CDR3 contains 15 residues. In nucleotides, the CDR3 is TGTGCCAGCAGCCCATCTAGCGGGGGTTGGGATACGCAGTATTTT. Residues: CASSPSSGGWDTQYF.

The chain carries TRBV6-2 or TRBV6-3 and TRBJ1-2; 9 bases align to TRBD1. The CDR3 has 14 amino acids. Germline V CDR1 and CDR2: MNHEY, SVGEGT. The V and J ends lost 2 bases and 6 bases, in that order; junction bases with no gene match: 4. In nucleotides, the CDR3 is TGTGCCAGCAGTTACCCCCGGACAGGGGATGGCTACACCTTC. Translated, it gives CASSYPRTGDGYTF.

The chain employs TRBV27 and TRBJ2-3; 11 positions agree with TRBD2. CDR3 length equals 15 residues. J gave up 1 base and V 8 bases, and 5 bases lay outside the gene matches. Germline CDR1 reads MNHEY; CDR2 reads SMNVEV (reference sequence). The CDR3 is CASGRLAGRTDTQYF. CDR3 nucleotides: TGTGCCAGCGGGAGACTAGCGGGGCGCACAGATACGCAGTATTTT.

This chain uses TRBV19 with TRBJ2-1, with 12 bases identical to TRBD2. This CDR3 contains 15 residues. V gave up 4 bases and J gave up 5 bases; unmatched junction bases: 3. The germline V gene has CDR1 LNHDA and CDR2 SQIVND (reference sequence). CDR3 loop: CASSTSGGAHNEQFF. CDR3 in DNA: TGTGCCAGTAGTACTAGCGGGGGGGCTCACAATGAGCAGTTCTTC. Based on the CDR3 plus reference TRBV19 and TRBJ2-1, the full variable domain is DGGITQSPKYLFRKEGQNVTLSCEQNLNHDAMYWYRQDPGQGLRLIYYSQIVNDFQKGDIAEGYSVSREKKESFPLTVTSAQKNPTAFYLCASSTSGGAHNEQFFGPGTRLTVL.

The V gene is TRBV3-1 (or the pseudogene TRBV3-2), the J gene TRBJ1-2; D possibly corresponds to TRBD1 (6 bases). V lost 6 bases and J lost 8, with 19 bases in between. Germline CDR1 reads LGHDT; CDR2 reads YNNKEL (reference sequence). CDR3 size: 14 residues. The CDR3 region has the DNA TGTGCCAGCAGGGAAGGACAGACGTCCGGAGGCTACACCTTC. It codes for CASREGQTSGGYTF.